What follows is one T cell receptor (beta chain) and its context. These data come from a study of blood T cell repertoires in COVID-19. V was clipped by 1 base and J by 1 base, with 7 bases between them. The CDR3 spans 15 residues. The V gene's germline CDR1 is LGHNA and CDR2 YSLEER. This table comes from immunoSEQ multiplex PCR, and its TCRdb copy is limited to in-frame clones, with some not included. The table includes roughly 330,000 clones, 88% detected once. This sequence was found in a woman between 45 and 65 years old with active or convalescent COVID-19. The V gene is TRBV4-3, the J gene TRBJ2-2; D unclear. The sequenced sample was peripheral blood. Here the CDR3 reads CASSQGSGNTGELFF. CDR3 nucleotides: TGCGCCAGCAGCCAAGGCTCAGGGAACACCGGGGAGCTGTTTTTT.